This T cell receptor (beta chain) was sequenced for a study of identical twins. V lost 3 bases, J lost 5 bases, and 26 bases lay in between. Germline CDR1 is DFQATT and CDR2 is SNEGSKA (reference sequence). CDR3 size: 18 residues. A single record per CDR3 protein comes from TCRdb applying MiXCR to the 5' RACE reads. The data show around 1.7 million distinct CDR3 sequences, 32% seen once. The chain employs TRBV20-1 and TRBJ2-1; no reliable D call. The clonotype originates from a newborn girl in good health. Sequences were obtained from cord blood. The CDR3 here is CSARGRSRSPRPNNEQFF. CDR3 nucleotides: TGCAGTGCTAGGGGCAGGTCCCGATCCCCCCGACCCAACAATGAGCAGTTCTTC.